Below, 28 T cell receptor beta chains from the same sample are listed, as sequenced in a study of molecular identifiers for immune sequencing clone quantification (dated 2018 in TCRdb). The protocol used for the library was PCR. The sequencer was an Illumina HiSeq 4000. In-frame beta chains were kept once TCRdb had trimmed the public reads at Q25 with fastp and called clones with MiXCR. Entries that share a CDR3 protein sequence are merged under the most common genes and DNA. The sample table holds hundreds of thousands of distinct CDR3 sequences, of which about a fifth were seen once. Of the sample, 0.75% to 0.85% is held by the ten largest clones. The sample consisted of naive CD8+ T cells from blood, with Jurkat cell RNA spiked in. The sample's cell subset or site label, in plain terms: FACS-sorted CD8+CD4-CCR7+CD45RA+ naive T cells. These TCRs come from a human donor in good health. Some libraries in this study had Jurkat cell RNA spiked in.

With regard to this clonotype: One junction end disagrees with the germline gene, perhaps due to a read error. The J gene is TRBJ2-7, the V gene TRBV6-2 or TRBV6-3, with TRBD1 matching 7 bases. The CDR3 contains 15 residues. Germline values: CDR1 MNHEY, CDR2 SVGEGT. As DNA, the CDR3 is TGTGCCGGCAGTTACTTGGGACAGCAATCCTACGAGCAGTACTTC. This gives the protein CAGSYLGQQSYEQYF.

This clonotype was observed many times. DNA for the CDR3: TGTGCCTGGAGACAGGGGGATATAACTGAAGCTTTCTTT. Its protein product is CAWRQGDITEAFF. This chain connects TRBV30 to TRBJ1-1; 8 positions match TRBD1. Germline CDR1 and CDR2: GTSNPN and SVGIG (reference sequence). This CDR3 comprises 13 residues. J lost 5 bases, V lost 3 bases, and 5 bases had no gene match.

There are many counts of this clonotype. V is TRBV24-1 and J is TRBJ2-2; 7 nucleotides line up with TRBD2. The CDR3 contains 16 residues. The germline CDR1 and CDR2 sequences are KGHDR and SFDVKD. The trim removed 8 bases at V and 0 bases at J, leaving 8 bases unmatched. This chain's CDR3 is CATTDSSGANTGELFF. Here the CDR3 DNA reads TGTGCCACCACCGACTCTAGCGGTGCGAACACCGGGGAGCTGTTTTTT.

In its sample, this clonotype was seen many times. This rearrangement joins TRBV12-3 or TRBV12-4 to TRBJ2-2; a weak D match, TRBD1 (6 bases). Trimming pared 7 bases from V and 6 bases from J, leaving 15 bases between. This CDR3 is built from 14 residues. The CDR3 DNA follows: TGTGCCAGCACCTTAGGGGGACACCCCGGGGAGCTGTTTTTT. Protein: CASTLGGHPGELFF.

Ten or more counts support this clonotype. The chain links TRBV7-9 to TRBJ2-3; TRBD1 is a possible D gene (6 bases). CDR3 length: 15 residues. Germline CDR1 and CDR2: SEHNR and FQNEAQ (reference sequence). V shed 6 bases and J shed 1 base, with 14 bases lying between them. The CDR3 bases are TGTGCCAGCAGTTTCCCGGGACAAGGCACAGATACGCAGTATTTT. Translating it yields CASSFPGQGTDTQYF.

This rearrangement joins TRBV3-1 to TRBJ1-1; TRBD1 agrees at 8 bases. CDR1 and CDR2 from the germline V gene are LGHDT and YNNKEL (reference sequence). The CDR3 contains 15 residues. V was clipped by 9 bases and J by 0 bases; unmatched bases: 9. In DNA, the CDR3 is TGTGCCAGAAGGAATGGACAGGGAATGAACACTGAAGCTTTCTTT. It specifies CARRNGQGMNTEAFF. The whole variable domain, filled in from reference TRBV3-1 and TRBJ1-1, reads DTAVSQTPKYLVTQMGNDKSIKCEQNLGHDTMYWYKQDSKKFLKIMFSYNNKELIINETVPNRFSPKSPDKAHLNLHINSLELGDSAVYFCARRNGQGMNTEAFFGQGTRLTVV.

The V gene is TRBV5-1, the J gene TRBJ2-7, with D maybe TRBD1 (6 bases). V gave up 2 bases and J gave up 3 bases, with 9 bases separating them. The CDR3 spans 13 residues. Germline-derived CDR1 and CDR2 are SGHRS and YFSETQ. The CDR3 sequence: CASSFLTGYEQYF. In nucleotides, the CDR3 is TGCGCCAGCAGCTTCCTGACAGGCTACGAGCAGTACTTC.

On this clonotype: One base away lies a much larger clone, so this may be a sequencing read error. This chain links TRBV4-3 with TRBJ1-5; the match to TRBD1 covers 10 bases. The germline CDR1 and CDR2 sequences are LGHNA and YSLEER. The CDR3 length is 15 residues. CDR3 in amino acids: CVSSQGQGVNQPQHF. CDR3 coding DNA: TGCGTCAGCAGCCAAGGACAGGGGGTCAACCAGCCCCAGCATTTT.

The genes are TRBV7-9 and TRBJ2-1, with D tentatively TRBD2 (5 bases). Per the germline V gene, CDR1 is SEHNR and CDR2 is FQNEAQ (reference sequence). Trimming took 4 bases from V and 8 from J, leaving 21 bases between them. The CDR3 consists of 16 residues. CDR3 coding DNA: TGTGCCAGCAGCTCCGCTGAGGATCGCGAGGAGGATGAGCAGTTCTTC. The encoded protein is CASSSAEDREEDEQFF.

The J gene is TRBJ2-1, the V gene TRBV20-1, with a weak D call TRBD1 (6 bases). Germline V CDR1 and CDR2: DFQATT, SNEGSKA (reference sequence). The CDR3 has 16 amino acids. Trimming took 6 bases from V and 4 from J, leaving 22 bases between them. The CDR3 nucleotides read TGCAGTGCCACCCCCCGCCAGGACAGAGTTTACAATGAGCAGTTCTTC. Its translation is CSATPRQDRVYNEQFF.

Ten or more counts support this clonotype. The chain uses TRBV7-9 and TRBJ2-7; 9 positions agree with TRBD1. Trimming cost V 2 bases and J 1 base; bases outside gene matches: 9. CDR1 is SEHNR and CDR2 is FQNEAQ in the germline V gene (reference sequence). The CDR3 has 17 residues. In DNA, the CDR3 is TGTGCCAGCAGCTTACCTCTCCGGGACAGGGTTTCCTACGAGCAGTACTTC. Translated: CASSLPLRDRVSYEQYF.

The genes are TRBV6-2 or TRBV6-3 and TRBJ2-7; TRBD1 matches 7 bases. CDR1 is MNHEY, CDR2 SVGEGT, per germline. The CDR3 runs to 13 residues. The V gene end was trimmed by 7 bases and the J gene end by 7 bases; junction bases not matched to a gene: 10. CDR3 loop: CASNPDRSTEQYF. In nucleotides, the CDR3 is TGTGCCAGCAACCCGGACAGGAGCACTGAGCAGTACTTC.

The chain joins TRBV27 to TRBJ2-5; D call uncertain. Germline assignment: CDR1 MNHEY and CDR2 SMNVEV (reference sequence). V gave up 7 bases and J gave up 8 bases, with 14 bases separating them. The CDR3 contains 12 residues. CDR3 sequence: CASKTSDRTQYF. CDR3 sequence (DNA): TGTGCCAGCAAAACAAGTGACCGAACCCAGTACTTC.

The V call is TRBV7-3, the J call TRBJ2-5; weak D call: TRBD2 (6 bases). The CDR3 extends over 17 amino acids. Germline CDR1 reads SGHTA; CDR2 reads FQGTGA. Trimming shortened V by 5 bases and J by 0 bases, and 19 bases separated the two germline ends. As DNA, the CDR3 is TGTGCCAGCAGCCCCGCTGGACTACCTACATACCAAGAGACCCAGTACTTC. Its translation: CASSPAGLPTYQETQYF.

In regard to this clonotype: A much larger clone sits a single nucleotide away, making a read error possible. The V gene is TRBV15, the J gene TRBJ2-7; TRBD1 agrees at 8 bases. The CDR3 contains 15 residues. Germline CDR1 reads LNHNV; CDR2 reads YYDKDF (reference sequence). J lost 5 bases, V lost 3 bases, and 9 bases had no gene match. This CDR3 reads CATSSGQGIRHEQYF. The CDR3 DNA reads as TGTGCCACCAGCAGCGGACAGGGAATAAGGCACGAGCAGTACTTC.

To note about this clonotype: A much larger clone differs by one base, so this may be a read error. The chain links TRBV19 to TRBJ1-1, with TRBD1 matching over 9 bases. V was clipped by 8 bases and J by 2 bases; unmatched bases: 9. Germline assignment: CDR1 LNHDA and CDR2 SQIVND (reference sequence). CDR3 size: 15 residues. In DNA, the CDR3 is TGTGCCAGTGGTAGGACAGGGGACCTTAACACTGAAGCTTTCTTT. Residues: CASGRTGDLNTEAFF.

This clonotype was seen a handful of times. The chain combines TRBV3-1 with TRBJ2-7; D remains ambiguous. In germline, CDR1 is LGHDT, CDR2 YNNKEL (reference sequence). This CDR3 region has 17 residues. The V end lost 0 bases, the J end lost 0 bases, and 15 bases lay between the germline ends. Written as DNA, the CDR3 is TGTGCCAGCAGCCAAGATTTTAGGGCCGGTAGCTCCTACGAGCAGTACTTC. It translates to CASSQDFRAGSSYEQYF.

The table lists this clonotype with many counts. The chain uses TRBV7-6 and TRBJ2-3; D tentatively fits TRBD1 or TRBD2 (6 bases each). CDR3 size: 15 residues. With 0 bases removed from V and 2 bases from J, the gap between germline ends came to 9 bases. Germline V gene sequence: CDR1 SGHVS, CDR2 FNYEAQ. CDR3 residues: CASSLAGGITDTQYF. DNA for the CDR3: TGTGCCAGCAGCTTAGCGGGGGGCATCACAGATACGCAGTATTTT.

As to this clonotype: A much bigger clone sits one base away, suggesting this may be a read error. V gene TRBV3-1 combines with J gene TRBJ1-4; D is perhaps TRBD1 (5 bases). CDR1 and CDR2 (germline): LGHDT, YNNKEL (reference sequence). There are 12 residues in the CDR3. CDR3 protein: CACSPYGGKLFF. In DNA form, the CDR3 reads TGTGCCTGCAGCCCCTATGGGGGAAAACTGTTTTTT.

This clonotype was counted between two and nine times. The junction does not match germline at one end; this may be a read error. The chain carries TRBV4-3 and TRBJ2-3; the D gene is possibly TRBD2 (5 bases). There are 15 residues in the CDR3. Germline V gene sequence: CDR1 LGHNA, CDR2 YSLEER. Written as DNA, the CDR3 is TGCGCCAGCAGCCAAGAGAGGGCAAGCACAGATACGCGGTATTTT. It specifies CASSQERASTDTRYF.

This clonotype occurred many times. The chain couples TRBV5-6 to TRBJ2-1; D is ambiguous. CDR3 length: 13 amino acids. V lost 2 bases and J 6 bases, leaving 9 bases between the germline ends. The germline CDR1 and CDR2 sequences are SGHDT and YYEEEE. CDR3 in amino acids: CASSLWVLNEQFF. CDR3 nucleotide sequence: TGTGCCAGCAGCTTATGGGTCCTCAATGAGCAGTTCTTC.

Note on this clonotype: Given a much more abundant clone one base away, this may be a read error. The CDR3 does not end in the conserved phenylalanine or tryptophan, so this is likely a read error. The rearrangement uses TRBV5-1 and TRBJ1-1; tentatively, D is TRBD1 (6 bases). The V gene lost 7 bases and the J gene lost 0 bases, with 10 bases spanning the gap. The CDR3 covers 13 residues. CDR1 SGHRS and CDR2 YFSETQ come from the germline V gene. This chain's CDR3 is CASGTGLNTEAFL. CDR3 nucleotides: TGCGCCAGCGGCACAGGGCTGAACACTGAAGCTTTCCTT.

To note about this clonotype: This may stem from a read error, because a much larger clone lies one nucleotide away. This chain connects TRBV24-1 to TRBJ2-1, with a possible D match to TRBD2 (5 bases). The germline V gene encodes CDR1 KGHDR and CDR2 SFDVKD. V dropped 5 bases and J dropped 1 base, with 17 bases sitting between them. The CDR3 length is 17 residues. CDR3 DNA sequence: TGTGCCACCAGTGGTTCTGAAGGGAGTCTGTCCTACAATGAGCAGTTCTTC. It encodes CATSGSEGSLSYNEQFF.

Points on this clonotype: One base away lies a much larger clone, so this may be a sequencing read error. The chain couples TRBV4-1 to TRBJ2-7; D is possibly TRBD2 (7 bases). This CDR3 contains 14 residues. Germline CDR1 and CDR2: MGHRA and YSYEKL. The CDR3 region has the DNA TGCGCCAGCAGCGCAGGGGAGGGGAGCTACGAGCGGTACTTC. It codes for CASSAGEGSYERYF.

This clonotype was counted only a few times. The chain couples TRBV10-3 to TRBJ2-3; 8 bases are a match to TRBD2. The CDR3 sequence is 14 residues long. The germline V gene has CDR1 ENHRY and CDR2 SYGVKD. V was clipped by 7 bases and J by 1 base; unmatched bases: 4. The CDR3 nucleotides read TGTGCCATCAATAGCGGGGAAGGCACAGATACGCAGTATTTT. Encoded protein: CAINSGEGTDTQYF.

The table lists this clonotype with many counts. The rearrangement joins TRBV29-1 to TRBJ1-1; 7 bases map to TRBD1. V lost 7 bases, J lost 4 bases, and 12 bases stayed unmatched. The CDR3 spans 14 residues. The V gene's germline CDR1 is SQVTM and CDR2 ANQGSEA. The CDR3 bases are TGCAGCGCTGATAGACAGGGAGTCGGCACTGAAGCTTTCTTT. As protein: CSADRQGVGTEAFF.

This clonotype was observed at least ten times. This rearrangement joins TRBV7-6 to TRBJ2-3, with a tentative D call TRBD1 (5 bases). This CDR3 region has 13 residues. V lost 10 bases and J 0 bases, leaving 11 bases between the germline ends. Germline assignment: CDR1 SGHVS and CDR2 FNYEAQ. CDR3 protein: CAIQRGSTDTQYF. The CDR3 DNA follows: TGTGCCATTCAAAGGGGTAGCACAGATACGCAGTATTTT.

With regard to this clonotype: Since a much larger clone is just one base distant, this may be a read error. The conserved closing phenylalanine or tryptophan is absent in this CDR3, likely reflecting a read error. The genes are TRBV20-1 and TRBJ1-2; D may be TRBD1 (5 bases). The CDR3 is 12 residues long. From germline, CDR1 is DFQATT and CDR2 SNEGSKA (reference sequence). V lost 4 bases and J 6 bases, leaving 12 bases between the germline ends. This CDR3 is CSAMTVYHGYTL. CDR3 nucleotides: TGCAGTGCTATGACAGTCTATCATGGCTACACCCTC.